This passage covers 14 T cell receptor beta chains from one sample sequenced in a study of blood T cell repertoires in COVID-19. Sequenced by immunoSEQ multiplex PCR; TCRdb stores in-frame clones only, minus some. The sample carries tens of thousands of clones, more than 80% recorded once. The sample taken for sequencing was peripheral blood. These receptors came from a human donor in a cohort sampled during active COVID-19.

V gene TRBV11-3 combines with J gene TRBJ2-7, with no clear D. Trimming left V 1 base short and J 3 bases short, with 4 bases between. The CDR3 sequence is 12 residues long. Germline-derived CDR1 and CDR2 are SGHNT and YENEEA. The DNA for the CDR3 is TGTGCCAGCAGCTTAGGCAGCTACGAGCAGTACTTC. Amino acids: CASSLGSYEQYF.

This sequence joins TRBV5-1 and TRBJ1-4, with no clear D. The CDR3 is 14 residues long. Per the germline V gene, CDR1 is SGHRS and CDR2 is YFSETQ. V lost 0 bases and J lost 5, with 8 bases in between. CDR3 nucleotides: TGCGCCAGCAGCTTGGACAGAGGGAATGAAAAACTGTTTTTT. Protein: CASSLDRGNEKLFF. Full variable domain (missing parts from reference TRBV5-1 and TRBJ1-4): KAGVTQTPRYLIKTRGQQVTLSCSPISGHRSVSWYQQTPGQGLQFLFEYFSETQRNKGNFPGRFSGRQFSNSRSEMNVSTLELGDSALYLCASSLDRGNEKLFFGSGTQLSVL.

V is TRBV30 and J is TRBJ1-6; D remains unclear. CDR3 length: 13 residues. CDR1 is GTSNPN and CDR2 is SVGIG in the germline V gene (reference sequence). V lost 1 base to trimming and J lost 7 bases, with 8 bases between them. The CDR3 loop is CAWSGMRNSPLHF. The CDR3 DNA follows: TGTGCCTGGAGTGGGATGCGGAATTCACCCCTCCACTTT.

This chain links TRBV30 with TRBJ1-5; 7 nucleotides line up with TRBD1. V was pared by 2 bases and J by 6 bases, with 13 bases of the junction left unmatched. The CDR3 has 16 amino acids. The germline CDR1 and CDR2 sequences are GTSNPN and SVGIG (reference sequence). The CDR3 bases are TGTGCCTGGAGTTCCCGGGTAGGGGGCTCGACTCAGCCCCAGCATTTT. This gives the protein CAWSSRVGGSTQPQHF.

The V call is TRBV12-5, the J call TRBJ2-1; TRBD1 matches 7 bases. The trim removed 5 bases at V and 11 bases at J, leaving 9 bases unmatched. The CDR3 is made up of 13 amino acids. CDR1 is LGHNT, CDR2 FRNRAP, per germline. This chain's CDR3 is CASGPGTDLKQFF. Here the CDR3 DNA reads TGTGCTAGTGGTCCCGGGACAGATTTAAAGCAGTTCTTC.

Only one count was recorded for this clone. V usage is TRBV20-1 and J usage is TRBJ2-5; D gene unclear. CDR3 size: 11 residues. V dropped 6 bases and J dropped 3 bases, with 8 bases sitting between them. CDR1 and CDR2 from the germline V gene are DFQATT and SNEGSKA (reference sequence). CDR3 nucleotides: TGCAGTGCCGGAGCTAAAGAGACCCAGTACTTC. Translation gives CSAGAKETQYF.

The CDR3 nucleotides are TGCGCCAGCAGCTGGGGAGTAGGTGACGGCACTGAAGCTTTCTTT. Its translation: CASSWGVGDGTEAFF. The chain links TRBV5-1 to TRBJ1-1; D not certain. V lost 3 bases and J lost 4, with 16 bases in between. Germline V gene lookup returns CDR1 SGHRS and CDR2 YFSETQ. The CDR3 consists of 15 residues.

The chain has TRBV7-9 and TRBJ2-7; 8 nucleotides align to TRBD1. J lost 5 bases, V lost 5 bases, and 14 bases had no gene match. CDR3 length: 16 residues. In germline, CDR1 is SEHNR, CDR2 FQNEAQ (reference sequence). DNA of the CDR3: TGTGCCAGCAGCCCCTGGGTGACAGGGGCCCCCCACGAGCAGTACTTC. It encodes CASSPWVTGAPHEQYF.

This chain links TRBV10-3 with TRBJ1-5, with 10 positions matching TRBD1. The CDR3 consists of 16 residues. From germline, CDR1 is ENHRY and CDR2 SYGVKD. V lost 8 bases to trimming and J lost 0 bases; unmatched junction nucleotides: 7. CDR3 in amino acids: CAIGQGGASSNQPQHF. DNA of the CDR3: TGTGCCATCGGACAGGGGGGTGCTAGTAGCAATCAGCCCCAGCATTTT.

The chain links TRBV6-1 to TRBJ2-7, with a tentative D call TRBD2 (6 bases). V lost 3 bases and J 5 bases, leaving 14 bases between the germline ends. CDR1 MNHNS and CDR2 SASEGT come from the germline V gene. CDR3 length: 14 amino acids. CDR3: CASSDQGGRNEQYF. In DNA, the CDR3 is TGTGCCAGCAGTGACCAGGGAGGACGAAACGAGCAGTACTTC.

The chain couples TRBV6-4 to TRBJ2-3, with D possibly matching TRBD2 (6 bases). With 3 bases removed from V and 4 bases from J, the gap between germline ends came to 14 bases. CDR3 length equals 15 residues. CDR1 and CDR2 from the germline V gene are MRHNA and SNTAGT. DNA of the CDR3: TGTGCCAGCAGTGAGACGGGAGATGGCCCAGATACGCAGTATTTT. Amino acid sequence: CASSETGDGPDTQYF.

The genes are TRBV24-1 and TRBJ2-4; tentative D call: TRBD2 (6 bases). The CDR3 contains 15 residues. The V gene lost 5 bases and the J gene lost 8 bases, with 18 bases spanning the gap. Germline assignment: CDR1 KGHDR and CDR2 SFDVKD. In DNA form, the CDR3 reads TGTGCCACCAGTGGGGCTAGCGCCAGTGGGGACATTCAGTACTTC. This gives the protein CATSGASASGDIQYF.

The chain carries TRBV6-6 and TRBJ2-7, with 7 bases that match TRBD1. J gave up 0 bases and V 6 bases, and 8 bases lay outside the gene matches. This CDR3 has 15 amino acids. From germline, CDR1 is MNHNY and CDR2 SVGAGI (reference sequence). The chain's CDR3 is CASSPRAGGSYEQYF. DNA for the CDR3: TGTGCCAGCAGCCCCAGGGCAGGGGGCTCCTACGAGCAGTACTTC.

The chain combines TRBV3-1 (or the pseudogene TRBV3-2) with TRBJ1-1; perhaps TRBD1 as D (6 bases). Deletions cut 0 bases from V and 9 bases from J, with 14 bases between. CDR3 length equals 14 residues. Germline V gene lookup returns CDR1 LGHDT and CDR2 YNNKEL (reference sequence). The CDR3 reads CASSQDGGGPQAFF. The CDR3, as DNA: TGTGCCAGCAGCCAAGATGGGGGGGGGCCTCAAGCTTTCTTT.